The subject of this entry is one T cell receptor (beta chain). Its antigen is not known. This specimen belongs to a study of response to subunit inactivated influenza vaccine. Points from the study as a whole: Authors suggested few new T cells are recruited by each seasonal influenza vaccination.

Each CDR3 protein is one row after TCRdb ran MiXCR on the RT-PCR reads. Counted here are about 700,000 distinct CDR3 sequences, about 14% occurring once; the ten biggest clones make up 6% to 7%. Germline CDR1 reads DFQATT; CDR2 reads SNEGSKA (reference sequence). CDR3 length equals 11 residues. V lost 3 bases to trimming and J lost 0 bases, with 3 bases between them. This TCR came from a man aged 45-65 years who received an inactivated influenza vaccine. This chain uses TRBV20-1 with TRBJ2-7, with D hard to call. The sequencing used PBMCs from blood, collected approximately 15 days before vaccination. CDR3 amino acids: CSASNSYEQYF. CDR3 nucleotide sequence: TGCAGTGCTAGCAACTCCTACGAGCAGTACTTC.